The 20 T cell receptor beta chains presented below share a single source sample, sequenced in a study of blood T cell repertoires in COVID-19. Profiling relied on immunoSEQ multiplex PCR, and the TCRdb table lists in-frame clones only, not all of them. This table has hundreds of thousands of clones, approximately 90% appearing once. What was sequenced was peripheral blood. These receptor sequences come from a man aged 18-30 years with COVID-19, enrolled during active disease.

The CDR3 DNA follows: TGCGCCAGCAGCCGTGGACAGGGAAAGAACACTGAAGCTTTCTTT. Encoded protein: CASSRGQGKNTEAFF. The chain combines TRBV5-1 with TRBJ1-1, with 8 bases matching TRBD1. The germline CDR1 and CDR2 sequences are SGHRS and YFSETQ. The V gene end was trimmed by 4 bases and the J gene end by 1 base; junction bases not matched to a gene: 6. The CDR3 totals 15 residues.

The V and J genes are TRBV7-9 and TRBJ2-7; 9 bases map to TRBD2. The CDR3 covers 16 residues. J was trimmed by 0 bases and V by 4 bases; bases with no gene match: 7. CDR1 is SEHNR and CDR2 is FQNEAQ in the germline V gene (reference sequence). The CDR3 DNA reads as TGTGCCAGCAGCTCCACCAGCGGGGGGAGCTCCTACGAGCAGTACTTC. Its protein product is CASSSTSGGSSYEQYF.

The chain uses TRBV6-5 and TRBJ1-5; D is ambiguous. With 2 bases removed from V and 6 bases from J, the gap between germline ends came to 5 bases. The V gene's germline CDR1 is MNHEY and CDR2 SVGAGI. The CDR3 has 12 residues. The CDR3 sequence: CASSYAGQPQHF. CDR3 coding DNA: TGTGCCAGCAGTTACGCAGGTCAGCCCCAGCATTTT.

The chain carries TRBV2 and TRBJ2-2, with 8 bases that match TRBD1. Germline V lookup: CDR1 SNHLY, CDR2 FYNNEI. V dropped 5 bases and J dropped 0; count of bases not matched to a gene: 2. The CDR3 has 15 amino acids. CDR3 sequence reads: CASSQDRANTGELFF. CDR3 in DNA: TGTGCCAGCAGTCAGGACAGGGCGAACACCGGGGAGCTGTTTTTT.

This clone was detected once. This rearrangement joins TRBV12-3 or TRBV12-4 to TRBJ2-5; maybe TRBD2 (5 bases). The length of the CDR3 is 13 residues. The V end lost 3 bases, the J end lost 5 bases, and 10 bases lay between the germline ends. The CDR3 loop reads CASSFSVGETQYF. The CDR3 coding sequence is TGTGCCAGCAGTTTTAGCGTCGGGGAGACCCAGTACTTC.

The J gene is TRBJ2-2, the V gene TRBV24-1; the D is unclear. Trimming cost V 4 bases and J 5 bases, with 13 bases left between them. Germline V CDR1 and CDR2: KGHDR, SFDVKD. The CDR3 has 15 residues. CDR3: CATSDPHGGTGELFF. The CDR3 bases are TGTGCCACCAGTGACCCCCACGGTGGTACCGGGGAGCTGTTTTTT.

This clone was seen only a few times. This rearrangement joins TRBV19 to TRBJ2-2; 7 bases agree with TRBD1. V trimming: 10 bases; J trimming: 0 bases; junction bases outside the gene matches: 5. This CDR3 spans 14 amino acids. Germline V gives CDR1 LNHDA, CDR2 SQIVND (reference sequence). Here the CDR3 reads CATTGTANTGELFF. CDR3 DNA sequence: TGTGCCACGACAGGGACCGCGAACACCGGGGAGCTGTTTTTT.

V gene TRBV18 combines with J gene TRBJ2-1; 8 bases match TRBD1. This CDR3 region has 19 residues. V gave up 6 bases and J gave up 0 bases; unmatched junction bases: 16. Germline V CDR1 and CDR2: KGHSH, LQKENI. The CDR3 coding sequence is TGTGCCAGCTCTCCCGGGACAGGATTAGTCCCTAGCTCCTACAATGAGCAGTTCTTC. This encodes CASSPGTGLVPSSYNEQFF.

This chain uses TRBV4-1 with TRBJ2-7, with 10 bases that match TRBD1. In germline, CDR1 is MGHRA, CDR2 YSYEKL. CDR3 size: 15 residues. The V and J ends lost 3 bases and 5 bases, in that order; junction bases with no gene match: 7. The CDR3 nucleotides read TGCGCCAGCAGCCAGCCGGGACAGGGGATCCACGAGCAGTACTTC. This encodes CASSQPGQGIHEQYF.

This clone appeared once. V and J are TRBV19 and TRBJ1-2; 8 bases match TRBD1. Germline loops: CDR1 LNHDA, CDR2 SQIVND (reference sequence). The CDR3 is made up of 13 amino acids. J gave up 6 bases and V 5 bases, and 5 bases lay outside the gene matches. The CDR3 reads CASSPQGVDGYTF. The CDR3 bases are TGTGCCAGTAGTCCACAGGGGGTGGATGGCTACACCTTC. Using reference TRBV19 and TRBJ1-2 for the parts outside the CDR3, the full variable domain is DGGITQSPKYLFRKEGQNVTLSCEQNLNHDAMYWYRQDPGQGLRLIYYSQIVNDFQKGDIAEGYSVSREKKESFPLTVTSAQKNPTAFYLCASSPQGVDGYTFGSGTRLTVV.

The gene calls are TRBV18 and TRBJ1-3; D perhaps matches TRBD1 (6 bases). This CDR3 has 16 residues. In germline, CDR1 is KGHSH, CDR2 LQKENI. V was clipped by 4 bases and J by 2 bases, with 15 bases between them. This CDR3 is CASSLIGQSPGNTIYF. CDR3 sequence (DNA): TGTGCCAGCTCACTTATCGGACAGTCCCCTGGAAACACCATATATTTT.

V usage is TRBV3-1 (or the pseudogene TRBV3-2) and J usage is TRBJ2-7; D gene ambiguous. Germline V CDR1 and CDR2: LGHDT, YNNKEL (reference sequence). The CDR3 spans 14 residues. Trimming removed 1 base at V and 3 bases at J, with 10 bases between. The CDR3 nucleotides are TGTGCCAGCAGCCAAGGTCCTACCATCTACGAGCAGTACTTC. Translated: CASSQGPTIYEQYF.

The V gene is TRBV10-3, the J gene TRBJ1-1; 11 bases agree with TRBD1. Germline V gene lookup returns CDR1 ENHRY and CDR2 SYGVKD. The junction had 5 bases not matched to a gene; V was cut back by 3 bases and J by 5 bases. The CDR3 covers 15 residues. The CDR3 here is CAISEGTGGRTEAFF. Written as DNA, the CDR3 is TGTGCCATCAGTGAAGGGACAGGGGGTAGGACTGAAGCTTTCTTT.

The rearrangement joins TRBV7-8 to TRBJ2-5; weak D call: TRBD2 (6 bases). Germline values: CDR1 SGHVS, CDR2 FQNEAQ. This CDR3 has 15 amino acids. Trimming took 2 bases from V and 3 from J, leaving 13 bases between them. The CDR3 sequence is CASSLLASIEETQYF. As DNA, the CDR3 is TGTGCCAGCAGCTTACTAGCGTCCATTGAAGAGACCCAGTACTTC.

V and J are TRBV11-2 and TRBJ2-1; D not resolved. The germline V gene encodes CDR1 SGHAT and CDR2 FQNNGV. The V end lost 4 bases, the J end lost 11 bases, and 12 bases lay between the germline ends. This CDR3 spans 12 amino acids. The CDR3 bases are TGTGCCAGCAGCTCCTCCGGTATCAAGCAGTTCTTC. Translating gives CASSSSGIKQFF. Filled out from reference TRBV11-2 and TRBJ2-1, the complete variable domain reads EAGVAQSPRYKIIEKRQSVAFWCNPISGHATLYWYQQILGQGPKLLIQFQNNGVVDDSQLPKDRFSAERLKGVDSTLKIQPAKLEDSAVYLCASSSSGIKQFFGPGTRLTVL.

The CDR3 protein is CAWSSGTGNTEAFF. DNA for the CDR3: TGTGCCTGGAGTTCCGGGACAGGGAACACTGAAGCTTTCTTT. The gene calls are TRBV30 and TRBJ1-1; TRBD1 agrees at 8 bases. Trimming removed 2 bases from V and 1 base from J; junction bases left unmatched: 3. The CDR3 consists of 14 residues. The germline CDR1 and CDR2 sequences are GTSNPN and SVGIG (reference sequence). Variable domain in full (rest from reference TRBV30 and TRBJ1-1): SQTIHQWPATLVQPVGSPLSLECTVEGTSNPNLYWYRQAAGRGLQLLFYSVGIGQISSEVPQNLSASRPQDRQFILSSKKLLLSDSGFYLCAWSSGTGNTEAFFGQGTRLTVV.

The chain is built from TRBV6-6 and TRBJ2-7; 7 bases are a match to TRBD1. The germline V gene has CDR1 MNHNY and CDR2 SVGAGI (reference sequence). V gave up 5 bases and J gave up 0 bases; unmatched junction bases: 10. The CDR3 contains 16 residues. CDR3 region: CASSQTTGILSYEQYF. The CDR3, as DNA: TGTGCCAGCAGTCAAACGACAGGGATCCTCTCCTACGAGCAGTACTTC.

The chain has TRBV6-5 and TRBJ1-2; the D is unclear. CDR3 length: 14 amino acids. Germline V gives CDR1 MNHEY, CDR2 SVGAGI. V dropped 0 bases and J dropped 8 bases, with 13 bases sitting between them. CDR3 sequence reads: CASSYSKVSDGYTF. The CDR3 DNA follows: TGTGCCAGCAGTTACTCGAAGGTCAGCGACGGCTACACCTTC.

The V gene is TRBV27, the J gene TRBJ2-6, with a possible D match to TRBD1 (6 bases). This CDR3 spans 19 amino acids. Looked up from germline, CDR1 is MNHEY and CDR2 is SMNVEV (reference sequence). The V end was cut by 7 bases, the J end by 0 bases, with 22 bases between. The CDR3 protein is CASMGLKQGSNSGANVLTF. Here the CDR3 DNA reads TGTGCCAGCATGGGATTGAAACAGGGTTCGAACTCTGGGGCCAACGTCCTGACTTTC.

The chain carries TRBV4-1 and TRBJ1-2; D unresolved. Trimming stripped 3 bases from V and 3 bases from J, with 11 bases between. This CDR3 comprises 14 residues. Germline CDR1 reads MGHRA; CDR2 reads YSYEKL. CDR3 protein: CASSQVTDHYGYTF. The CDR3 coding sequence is TGCGCCAGCAGCCAGGTTACAGACCACTATGGCTACACCTTC.